This passage covers 21 T cell receptor beta chains from one sample sequenced in a study of Tregs in tolerant kidney transplant recipients. The data were produced by immunoSEQ multiplex PCR, yet TCRdb's version contains in-frame clones alone and is incomplete. Of about 110,000 clones listed, around 90% are singletons. Sequenced here: CD4+ T cells from blood, sampled before the transplant. Source of these receptors: a human donor who received a combined kidney and bone marrow transplant.

This chain connects TRBV28 to TRBJ1-3; D is possibly TRBD1 (6 bases). Trimming pared 8 bases from V and 0 bases from J, leaving 8 bases between. The length of the CDR3 is 13 residues. Germline values: CDR1 MDHEN, CDR2 SYDVKM. CDR3 loop: CASHRASGNTIYF. The CDR3 nucleotides are TGTGCCAGCCACAGGGCCTCTGGAAACACCATATATTTT. Drawing the rest from reference TRBV28 and TRBJ1-3, the complete variable domain is DVKVTQSSRYLVKRTGEKVFLECVQDMDHENMFWYRQDPGLGLRLIYFSYDVKMKEKGDIPEGYSVSREKKERFSLILESASTNQTSMYLCASHRASGNTIYFGEGSWLTVV.

The CDR3 DNA sequence: TGTGCCAGCTCACCAAATCAGGGTTTCTACGAGCAGTACTTC. Residues: CASSPNQGFYEQYF. The chain uses TRBV18 and TRBJ2-7, with a possible D match to TRBD1 (5 bases). Germline CDR1 is KGHSH and CDR2 is LQKENI. The CDR3 totals 14 residues. Trimming took 2 bases from V and 3 from J, leaving 11 bases between them.

The chain employs TRBV9 and TRBJ1-4; D perhaps matches TRBD1 (5 bases). Germline CDR1 and CDR2: SGDLS and YYNGEE. The V and J ends lost 0 bases and 8 bases respectively, with 11 bases between them. The CDR3 totals 14 residues. CDR3 region: CASSVGRAGEKLFF. DNA for the CDR3: TGTGCCAGCAGCGTAGGCAGGGCGGGGGAAAAACTGTTTTTT.

On this clone: This sample also contains other DNA sequences that code for the same CDR3. This chain's CDR3 is CASSLAGGPETQYF. The CDR3 nucleotides read TGTGCCAGCAGCTTAGCGGGGGGGCCGGAGACCCAGTACTTC. This sequence joins TRBV7-9 and TRBJ2-5, with D perhaps matching TRBD2 (7 bases). Trimming shortened V by 0 bases and J by 5 bases, and 10 bases separated the two germline ends. CDR1 and CDR2 from the germline V gene are SEHNR and FQNEAQ (reference sequence). The CDR3 is 14 residues long. The full variable domain, in which reference TRBV7-9 and TRBJ2-5 provide the parts outside the CDR3, is DTGVSQNPRHKITKRGQNVTFRCDPISEHNRLYWYRQTLGQGPEFLTYFQNEAQLEKSRLLSDRFSAERPKGSFSTLEIQRTEQGDSAMYLCASSLAGGPETQYFGPGTRLLVL.

The CDR3 protein is CASSLAGGRQETQYF. The CDR3 nucleotides read TGTGCCAGCAGCTTGGCGGGGGGTAGACAAGAGACCCAGTACTTC. The genes are TRBV5-4 and TRBJ2-5; 7 bases agree with TRBD2. Germline assignment: CDR1 SGHNT and CDR2 YYREEE (reference sequence). Trimming removed 0 bases from V and 2 bases from J; junction bases left unmatched: 4. The CDR3 covers 15 residues.

This CDR3 reads CASSQYSGAGVRTDTQYF. The CDR3 nucleotides are TGTGCCAGCAGCCAATACTCAGGTGCGGGGGTACGAACAGATACGCAGTATTTT. V gene TRBV4-2 combines with J gene TRBJ2-3; 7 bases align to TRBD2. The trim removed 2 bases at V and 3 bases at J, leaving 14 bases unmatched. The CDR3 totals 18 residues. The germline gives CDR1 LGHNA, CDR2 YNFKEQ.

The V and J genes are TRBV2 and TRBJ2-5, with 10 positions matching TRBD2. Germline V gene sequence: CDR1 SNHLY, CDR2 FYNNEI. The length of the CDR3 is 17 residues. The V segment lost 1 base and the J segment 4 bases; nucleotides outside the gene matches: 9. In DNA, the CDR3 is TGTGCCAGCAGTGAAGTAAGTAAGGAGCGGGGGGGAGAGACCCAGTACTTC. Encoded protein: CASSEVSKERGGETQYF. The whole variable domain, remainder taken from reference TRBV2 and TRBJ2-5, is EPEVTQTPSHQVTQMGQEVILRCVPISNHLYFYWYRQILGQKVEFLVSFYNNEISEKSEIFDDQFSVERPDGSNFTLKIRSTKLEDSAMYFCASSEVSKERGGETQYFGPGTRLLVL.

About this clone itself: At one of its ends the junction is not consistent with the germline gene, which may arise from a read error. The rearrangement joins TRBV29-1 to TRBJ2-5; 14 bases map to TRBD2. This CDR3 region has 16 residues. Germline V CDR1 and CDR2: SQVTM, ANQGSEA. The CDR3 DNA sequence: TGCAGCTTTGAGGGGGGACTAGCGGGAGCCACAGAGACCCAGTACTTC. Translation gives CSFEGGLAGATETQYF.

This sequence joins TRBV7-7 and TRBJ2-1, with 8 nucleotides matching TRBD1. V trimming: 4 bases; J trimming: 6 bases; junction bases outside the gene matches: 8. Germline V gene lookup returns CDR1 SSHAT and CDR2 FNYEAQ (reference sequence). The CDR3 consists of 15 residues. For the CDR3, the DNA is TGTGCCAGCAGCTCCGGACAGGGAATTGGCAATGAGCAGTTCTTC. Its translation: CASSSGQGIGNEQFF.

The rearrangement uses TRBV11-2 and TRBJ1-2; D is unresolved. CDR3 length: 17 residues. V was pared by 1 base and J by 1 base, with 16 bases between. Germline V gives CDR1 SGHAT, CDR2 FQNNGV. Here the CDR3 DNA reads TGTGCCAGCAGCTTAGGGGATTGGTCCGGGGTTAACTATGGCTACACCTTC. This gives the protein CASSLGDWSGVNYGYTF.

This chain links TRBV18 with TRBJ1-1, with TRBD1 matching over 7 bases. The CDR3 extends over 19 amino acids. V gave up 6 bases and J gave up 4 bases; unmatched junction bases: 23. CDR1 and CDR2 from the germline V gene are KGHSH and LQKENI. The CDR3 protein is CASSRVGTALPKGSTEAFF. CDR3 nucleotides: TGTGCCAGCTCCCGGGTTGGGACAGCCCTACCAAAGGGGAGCACTGAAGCTTTCTTT.

This clone appeared a single time. The CDR3 loop reads CASRLQGANEQFF. The CDR3 DNA is TGTGCCAGCAGGCTACAGGGGGCGAATGAGCAGTTCTTC. The V and J genes are TRBV7-9 and TRBJ2-1, with TRBD1 identical over 9 bases. V dropped 6 bases and J dropped 7; count of bases not matched to a gene: 4. The CDR3 spans 13 residues. Looked up from germline, CDR1 is SEHNR and CDR2 is FQNEAQ (reference sequence).

The chain is built from TRBV5-1 and TRBJ2-5, with TRBD2 identical over 11 bases. The CDR3 runs to 16 residues. V lost 0 bases to trimming and J lost 4 bases; unmatched junction nucleotides: 5. Germline CDR1 SGHRS, CDR2 YFSETQ. The CDR3 DNA sequence: TGCGCCAGCAGCTTGGGACCGGGGACTAGCGGAGAGACCCAGTACTTC. Its protein is CASSLGPGTSGETQYF.

The rearrangement joins TRBV9 to TRBJ2-3, with TRBD2 matching 13 bases. This CDR3 is built from 17 residues. The V gene's germline CDR1 is SGDLS and CDR2 YYNGEE. V lost 4 bases, J lost 3 bases, and 8 bases stayed unmatched. The DNA of the CDR3 is TGTGCCAGCAGCCCACGGACTAGCGGGAGAGGGACAGATACGCAGTATTTT. Its translation is CASSPRTSGRGTDTQYF.

The chain carries TRBV25-1 and TRBJ2-7; a weak D match, TRBD2 (7 bases). The V end was cut by 4 bases, the J end by 3 bases, with 16 bases between. Germline CDR1 reads MGHDK; CDR2 reads SYGVNS. This CDR3 is 15 amino acids long. For the CDR3, the DNA is TGTGCCAGCAGTGCCGGACGGGGGGCGGACTACGAGCAGTACTTC. Protein sequence: CASSAGRGADYEQYF.

The chain recombines TRBV30 with TRBJ1-4, with no clear D. Germline V gene sequence: CDR1 GTSNPN, CDR2 SVGIG (reference sequence). Trimming left V 5 bases short and J 7 bases short, with 11 bases between. The CDR3 length is 12 residues. Here the CDR3 reads CAWGPNSEKLFF. DNA of the CDR3: TGTGCCTGGGGGCCCAACAGTGAAAAACTGTTTTTT.

The rearrangement links TRBV2 to TRBJ2-3; TRBD2 aligns across 9 bases. This CDR3 is built from 15 residues. The J segment lost 7 bases and the V segment lost 3 bases, leaving 8 bases of the junction unmatched. Germline V CDR1 and CDR2: SNHLY, FYNNEI. The CDR3 region is CASSDGRGGRNTQYF. The CDR3, as DNA: TGTGCCAGCAGTGACGGGCGGGGGGGGCGGAATACGCAGTATTTT.

The V gene is TRBV6-5, the J gene TRBJ2-7; D unresolved. V lost 8 bases to trimming and J lost 2 bases, with 19 bases between them. This CDR3 is 15 amino acids long. The germline gives CDR1 MNHEY, CDR2 SVGAGI. CDR3 in DNA: TGTGCCAGCCGAGCGCGTCCGTCCAAAACCTACGAGCAGTACTTC. Amino acid sequence: CASRARPSKTYEQYF.

The V call is TRBV6-5, the J call TRBJ1-1; D gene ambiguous. The V gene's germline CDR1 is MNHEY and CDR2 SVGAGI. V lost 0 bases and J 1 base, leaving 9 bases between the germline ends. CDR3 length: 15 amino acids. The CDR3 protein is CASSYSVSANTEAFF. Here the CDR3 DNA reads TGTGCCAGCAGTTACTCGGTCAGTGCGAACACTGAAGCTTTCTTT.

J is TRBJ2-1 and V is TRBV14; TRBD2 agrees at 9 bases. The trim removed 4 bases at V and 4 bases at J, leaving 5 bases unmatched. CDR3 length: 15 residues. Germline V lookup: CDR1 SGHDN, CDR2 FVKESK. In DNA, the CDR3 is TGTGCCAGCAGCCCCATGGCGGGAGGGTACAATGAGCAGTTCTTC. Translated, it gives CASSPMAGGYNEQFF.

The V call is TRBV28, the J call TRBJ2-7; 9 bases are a match to TRBD1. The V and J ends lost 8 bases and 5 bases, in that order; junction bases with no gene match: 7. The germline CDR1 and CDR2 sequences are MDHEN and SYDVKM. The CDR3 has 13 amino acids. The CDR3 nucleotides read TGTGCCAGCGCAGGGGACAGGGTAAACGAGCAGTACTTC. Protein product: CASAGDRVNEQYF.